This is a list of T cell receptor beta chains from one sample in a study of naive and memory T cell subsets. A single record per CDR3 protein comes from TCRdb applying MiXCR to the UMI-ligation and nested PCR reads. The sample lists 70,000 to 95,000 distinct CDR3 sequences, about 7% occurring once. Material for sequencing was central memory CD4+ T cells from blood. Receptor source: a human donor in good health. The CDR3 runs from the conserved cysteine through the conserved F or W. The D gene is left open where the match is weak. Clone size is shown for a subset of rows, as once, few, many or a class of expanded clone.

clone size: many
J gene: TRBJ1-4
V gene: TRBV20-1
D gene: NA
CDR3 DNA: TGCAGTGCTAGCCGTACAGGGCGTACTAATGAAAAACTGTTTTTT
CDR3 protein: CSASRTGRTNEKLFF

clone size: few
J gene: TRBJ2-2
V gene: TRBV18
D gene: NA
CDR3 DNA: TGTGCCAGCTCACCCCTCGCGGGGCCGAACACCGGGGAGCTGTTTTTT
CDR3 protein: CASSPLAGPNTGELFF

clone size: many
J gene: TRBJ2-1
V gene: TRBV2
D gene: NA
CDR3 DNA: TGTGCCAGCAGTGAAATTCGGGCCTTCAATGAGCAGTTCTTC
CDR3 protein: CASSEIRAFNEQFF

clone size: many
J gene: TRBJ2-7
V gene: TRBV6-2/TRBV6-3
D gene: NA
CDR3 DNA: TGTGCCAGCATGGGGAGGAACTACGAGCAGTACTTC
CDR3 protein: CASMGRNYEQYF

clone size: NA
J gene: TRBJ2-3
V gene: TRBV7-2
D gene: TRBD2
CDR3 DNA: TGTGCCAGCAGCTTAAAAGCGGGGGGCACAGATACGCAGTATTTT
CDR3 protein: CASSLKAGGTDTQYF

clone size: many
J gene: TRBJ1-4
V gene: TRBV12-3/TRBV12-4
D gene: NA
CDR3 DNA: TGTGCCAGCAGTCTCATGGGACGGCCTAATGAAAAACTGTTTTTT
CDR3 protein: CASSLMGRPNEKLFF

clone size: NA
J gene: TRBJ2-7
V gene: TRBV20-1
D gene: NA
CDR3 DNA: TGCAGTGCCCAACTTAGCCAAACCTACGAGCAGTACTTC
CDR3 protein: CSAQLSQTYEQYF

clone size: few
J gene: TRBJ1-1
V gene: TRBV7-9
D gene: NA
CDR3 DNA: TGTGCCAGCAGCTTAGGTGGAGGGAACACTGAAGCTTTCTTT
CDR3 protein: CASSLGGGNTEAFF

clone size: many
J gene: TRBJ2-2
V gene: TRBV20-1
D gene: NA
CDR3 DNA: TGCAGTGCTAGGACTAGGATAAACACCGGGGAGCTGTTTTTT
CDR3 protein: CSARTRINTGELFF

clone size: many
J gene: TRBJ2-7
V gene: TRBV20-1
D gene: NA
CDR3 DNA: TGCAGCACCGGGGGCGGGAGACCCCCCTACGAGCAGTACTTC
CDR3 protein: CSTGGGRPPYEQYF

clone size: NA
J gene: TRBJ1-3
V gene: TRBV30
D gene: TRBD1
CDR3 DNA: TGTGCCTGGGACAGGGGGATGGCTGGAAACACCATATATTTT
CDR3 protein: CAWDRGMAGNTIYF

clone size: NA
J gene: TRBJ1-4
V gene: TRBV19
D gene: NA
CDR3 DNA: TGTGCCAGTAGTTCTGGAACAGCGACTAATGAAAAACTGTTTTTT
CDR3 protein: CASSSGTATNEKLFF

clone size: NA
J gene: TRBJ2-2
V gene: TRBV6-2/TRBV6-3
D gene: NA
CDR3 DNA: TGTGCCAGCAGTATCAGTACCGGGGAGCTGTTTTTT
CDR3 protein: CASSISTGELFF

clone size: many
J gene: TRBJ1-1
V gene: TRBV6-5
D gene: NA
CDR3 DNA: TGTGCCAGCAGTTTTGGACACAGTAAAGACACTGAAGCTTTCTTT
CDR3 protein: CASSFGHSKDTEAFF

clone size: few
J gene: TRBJ2-1
V gene: TRBV6-5
D gene: TRBD2
CDR3 DNA: TGTGCCAGCAGTTACTCGGGCGGGAGGGCCCTGTTCTTC
CDR3 protein: CASSYSGGRALFF

clone size: NA
J gene: TRBJ2-2
V gene: TRBV11-3
D gene: NA
CDR3 DNA: TGTGCCAGCAGCTCCGAGGGGGCCGGGGAGCTGTTTTTT
CDR3 protein: CASSSEGAGELFF

clone size: few
J gene: TRBJ1-1
V gene: TRBV10-3
D gene: TRBD1
CDR3 DNA: TGTGCCATCAGGGACTCCCGGGACAGGGATGGTGCTTTCTTT
CDR3 protein: CAIRDSRDRDGAFF

clone size: many
J gene: TRBJ1-4
V gene: TRBV20-1
D gene: NA
CDR3 DNA: TGCAGTGCCCCACAGGCGGGGACTAATGAAAAACTGTTTTTT
CDR3 protein: CSAPQAGTNEKLFF

clone size: NA
J gene: TRBJ2-1
V gene: TRBV12-3/TRBV12-4
D gene: TRBD1
CDR3 DNA: TGTGCCAGCAGTAAGGGACAGGGGATGGTCAATGAGCAGTTCTTC
CDR3 protein: CASSKGQGMVNEQFF

clone size: few
J gene: TRBJ2-1
V gene: TRBV27
D gene: NA
CDR3 DNA: TGTGCCAGCAAATCGGGCAGGTGGTCGGATGAGCAGTTCTTC
CDR3 protein: CASKSGRWSDEQFF

clone size: few
J gene: TRBJ1-5
V gene: TRBV6-2/TRBV6-3
D gene: TRBD1
CDR3 DNA: TGTGCCAGCAGAAAGGACAGGGGATTCAATCAGCCCCAGCATTTT
CDR3 protein: CASRKDRGFNQPQHF

clone size: many
J gene: TRBJ1-3
V gene: TRBV20-1
D gene: NA
CDR3 DNA: TGCAGTGCTAGTCTACAGGCGGGGGGTGGAAACACCATATATTTT
CDR3 protein: CSASLQAGGGNTIYF

clone size: many
J gene: TRBJ2-7
V gene: TRBV14
D gene: NA
CDR3 DNA: TGTGCCAGCAGCCAAGATCGGGGGTCCTACGAGCAGTACTTC
CDR3 protein: CASSQDRGSYEQYF

clone size: NA
J gene: TRBJ2-7
V gene: TRBV7-2
D gene: NA
CDR3 DNA: TGTGCCAGCAGCTCCAACAGGGCCGCATACGAGCAGTACTTC
CDR3 protein: CASSSNRAAYEQYF

clone size: many
J gene: TRBJ1-1
V gene: TRBV6-2/TRBV6-3
D gene: TRBD1
CDR3 DNA: TGTGCCAGCAGTTCCCCCCGGCAGGGGGCCACTGAAGCTTTCTTT
CDR3 protein: CASSSPRQGATEAFF

clone size: many
J gene: TRBJ2-7
V gene: TRBV6-4
D gene: TRBD1
CDR3 DNA: TGTGCCAGCACCTTAGACAGGGTAGTAAACGAGCAGTACTTC
CDR3 protein: CASTLDRVVNEQYF